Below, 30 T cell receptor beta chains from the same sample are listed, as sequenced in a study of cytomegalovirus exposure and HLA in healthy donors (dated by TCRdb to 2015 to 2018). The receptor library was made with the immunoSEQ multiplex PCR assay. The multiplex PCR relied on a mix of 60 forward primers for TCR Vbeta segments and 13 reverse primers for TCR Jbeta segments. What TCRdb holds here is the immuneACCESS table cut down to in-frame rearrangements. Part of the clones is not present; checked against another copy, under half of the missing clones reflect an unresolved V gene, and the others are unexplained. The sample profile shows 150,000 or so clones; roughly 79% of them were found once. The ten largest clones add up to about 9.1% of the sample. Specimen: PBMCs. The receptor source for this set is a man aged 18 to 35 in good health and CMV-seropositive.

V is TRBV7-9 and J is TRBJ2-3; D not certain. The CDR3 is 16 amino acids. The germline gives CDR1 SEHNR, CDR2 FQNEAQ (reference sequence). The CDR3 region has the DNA TGTGTCACTTCATCCGAGCGCCCCATTTCCGGAGATACGCAGTATTTT. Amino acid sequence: CVTSSERPISGDTQYF.

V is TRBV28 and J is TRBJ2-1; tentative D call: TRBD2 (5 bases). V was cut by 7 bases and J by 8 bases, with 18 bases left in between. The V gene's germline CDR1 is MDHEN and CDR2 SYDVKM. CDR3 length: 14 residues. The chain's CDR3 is CASTPGRALYEQFF. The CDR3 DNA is TGTGCCAGCACCCCTGGGCGGGCTCTTTATGAGCAGTTCTTC.

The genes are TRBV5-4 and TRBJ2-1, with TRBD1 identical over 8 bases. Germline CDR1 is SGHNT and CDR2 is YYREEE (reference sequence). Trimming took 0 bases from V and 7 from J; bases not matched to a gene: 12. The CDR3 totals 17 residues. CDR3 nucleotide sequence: TGTGCCAGCAGCTTGGCTCTCCTGGCAGGGGGCAAAAATGAGCAGTTCTTC. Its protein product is CASSLALLAGGKNEQFF.

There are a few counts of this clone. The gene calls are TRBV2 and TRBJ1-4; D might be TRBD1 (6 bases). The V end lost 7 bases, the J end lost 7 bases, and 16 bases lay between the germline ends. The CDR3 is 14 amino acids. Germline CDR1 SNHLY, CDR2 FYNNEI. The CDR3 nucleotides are TGTGCCAGCAAGTGGCTACAGGGAAGTGAAAAACTGTTTTTT. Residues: CASKWLQGSEKLFF.

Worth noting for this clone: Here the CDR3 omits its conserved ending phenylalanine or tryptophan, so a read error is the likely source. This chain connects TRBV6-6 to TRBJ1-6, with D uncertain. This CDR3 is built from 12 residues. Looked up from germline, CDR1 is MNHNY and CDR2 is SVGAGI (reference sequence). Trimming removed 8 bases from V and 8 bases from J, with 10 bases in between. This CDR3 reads CASFAGDSPLHL. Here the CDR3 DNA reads TGTGCCAGCTTTGCCGGAGATTCACCCCTCCACCTT.

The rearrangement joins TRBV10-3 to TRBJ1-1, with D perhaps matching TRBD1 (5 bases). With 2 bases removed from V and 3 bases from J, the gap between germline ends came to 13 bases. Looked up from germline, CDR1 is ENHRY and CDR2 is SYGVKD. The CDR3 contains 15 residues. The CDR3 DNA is TGTGCCATCAGTGAGGGAGGGGTGGGGGACACTGAAGCTTTCTTT. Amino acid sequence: CAISEGGVGDTEAFF.

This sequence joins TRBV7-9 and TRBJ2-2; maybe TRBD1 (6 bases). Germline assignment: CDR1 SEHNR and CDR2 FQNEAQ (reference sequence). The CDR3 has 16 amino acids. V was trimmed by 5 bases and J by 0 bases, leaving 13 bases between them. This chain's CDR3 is CASSPYQGTNTGELFF. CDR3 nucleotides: TGTGCCAGCAGCCCCTACCAGGGGACGAACACCGGGGAGCTGTTTTTT.

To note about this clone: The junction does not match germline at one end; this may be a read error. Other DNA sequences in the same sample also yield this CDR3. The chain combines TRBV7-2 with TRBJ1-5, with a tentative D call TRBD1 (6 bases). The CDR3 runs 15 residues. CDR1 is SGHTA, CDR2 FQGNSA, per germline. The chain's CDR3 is CASSLHRDSNQPQHF. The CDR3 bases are TGTGCCAGCAGCTTGCACAGGGATAGCAACCAGCCCCAGCATTTT.

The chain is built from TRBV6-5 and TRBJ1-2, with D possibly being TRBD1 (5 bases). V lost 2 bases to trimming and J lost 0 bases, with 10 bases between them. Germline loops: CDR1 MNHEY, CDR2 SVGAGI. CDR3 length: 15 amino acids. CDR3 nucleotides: TGTGCCAGCAGTTACGGGGGGGACCCTAACTATGGCTACACCTTC. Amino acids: CASSYGGDPNYGYTF.

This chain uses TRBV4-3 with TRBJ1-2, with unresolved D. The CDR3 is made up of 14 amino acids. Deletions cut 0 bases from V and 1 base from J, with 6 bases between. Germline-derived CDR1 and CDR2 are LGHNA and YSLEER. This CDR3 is CASSQDRSNYGYTF. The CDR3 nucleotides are TGCGCCAGCAGCCAAGATAGAAGTAACTATGGCTACACCTTC.

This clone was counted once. CDR3 DNA sequence: TGTGCCAGCAGTGAAGAGATGGGCAGGGGCTCCTCCTACGAGCAGTACTTC. Protein sequence: CASSEEMGRGSSYEQYF. This chain joins TRBV6-1 and TRBJ2-7; perhaps TRBD1 as D (6 bases). Germline assignment: CDR1 MNHNS and CDR2 SASEGT. The V end was cut by 1 base, the J end by 0 bases, with 16 bases between. CDR3 length: 17 amino acids.

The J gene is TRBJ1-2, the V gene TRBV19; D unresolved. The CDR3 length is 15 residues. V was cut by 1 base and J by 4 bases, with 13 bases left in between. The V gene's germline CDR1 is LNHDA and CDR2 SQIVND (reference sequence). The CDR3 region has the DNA TGTGCCAGTAGTATAGGGCGTAACAGAATCTATGGCTACACCTTC. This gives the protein CASSIGRNRIYGYTF. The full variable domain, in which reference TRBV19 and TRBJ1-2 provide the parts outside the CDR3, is DGGITQSPKYLFRKEGQNVTLSCEQNLNHDAMYWYRQDPGQGLRLIYYSQIVNDFQKGDIAEGYSVSREKKESFPLTVTSAQKNPTAFYLCASSIGRNRIYGYTFGSGTRLTVV.

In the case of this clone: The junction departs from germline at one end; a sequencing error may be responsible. CDR3: CASSQGRGAGYGQYF. The CDR3 DNA is TGTGCCAGCAGCCAAGGAAGGGGCGCCGGCTACGGGCAGTACTTC. The J gene is TRBJ2-7, the V gene TRBV14; TRBD1 might be the D (5 bases). The CDR3 is 15 residues long. Looked up from germline, CDR1 is SGHDN and CDR2 is FVKESK.

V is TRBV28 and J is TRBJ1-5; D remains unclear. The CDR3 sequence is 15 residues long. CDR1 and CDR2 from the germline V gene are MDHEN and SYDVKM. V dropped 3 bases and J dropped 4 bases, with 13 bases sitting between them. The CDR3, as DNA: TGTGCCAGCAGTTTTGATATCCGTCTAAATCAGCCCCAGCATTTT. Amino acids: CASSFDIRLNQPQHF.

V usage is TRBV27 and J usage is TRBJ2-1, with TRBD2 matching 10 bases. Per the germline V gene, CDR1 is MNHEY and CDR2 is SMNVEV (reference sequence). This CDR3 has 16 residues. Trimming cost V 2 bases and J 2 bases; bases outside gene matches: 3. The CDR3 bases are TGTGCCAGCAGTTTAGTGGGACTAGCGACCTACAATGAGCAGTTCTTC. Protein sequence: CASSLVGLATYNEQFF.

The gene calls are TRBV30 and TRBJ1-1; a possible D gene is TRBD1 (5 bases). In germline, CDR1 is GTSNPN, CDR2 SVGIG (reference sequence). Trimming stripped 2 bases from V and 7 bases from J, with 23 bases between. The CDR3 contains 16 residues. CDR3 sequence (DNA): TGTGCCTGGAGTCCCAAACGGGGGGTGGGAAGGGTTGAAGCTTTCTTT. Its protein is CAWSPKRGVGRVEAFF.

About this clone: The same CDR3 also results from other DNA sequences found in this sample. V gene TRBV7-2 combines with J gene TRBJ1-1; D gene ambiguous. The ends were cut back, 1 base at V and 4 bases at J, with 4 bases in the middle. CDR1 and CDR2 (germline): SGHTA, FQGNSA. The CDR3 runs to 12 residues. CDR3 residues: CASSLGSTEAFF. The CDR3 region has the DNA TGTGCCAGCAGCTTAGGCAGCACTGAAGCTTTCTTT.

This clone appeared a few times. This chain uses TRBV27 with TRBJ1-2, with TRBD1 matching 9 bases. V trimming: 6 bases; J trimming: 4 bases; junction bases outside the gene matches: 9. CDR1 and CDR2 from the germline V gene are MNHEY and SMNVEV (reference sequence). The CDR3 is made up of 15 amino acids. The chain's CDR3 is CASSPRGTGFYGYTF. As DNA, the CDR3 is TGTGCCAGCAGCCCTCGTGGGACAGGGTTCTATGGCTACACCTTC.

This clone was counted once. The CDR3 spells CASSSPVLHGYTF. The CDR3, as DNA: TGTGCCAGCAGCTCCCCGGTCTTGCATGGCTACACCTTC. The chain employs TRBV7-9 and TRBJ1-2, with D uncertain. V lost 4 bases to trimming and J lost 6 bases, with 12 bases between them. CDR3 length: 13 residues. Germline V gene lookup returns CDR1 SEHNR and CDR2 FQNEAQ (reference sequence).

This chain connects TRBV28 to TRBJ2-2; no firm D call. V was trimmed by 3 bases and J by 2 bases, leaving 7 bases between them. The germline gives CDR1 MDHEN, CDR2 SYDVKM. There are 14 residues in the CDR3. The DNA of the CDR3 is TGTGCCAGCAGTTTCGGAGTTAACACCGGGGAGCTGTTTTTT. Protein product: CASSFGVNTGELFF.

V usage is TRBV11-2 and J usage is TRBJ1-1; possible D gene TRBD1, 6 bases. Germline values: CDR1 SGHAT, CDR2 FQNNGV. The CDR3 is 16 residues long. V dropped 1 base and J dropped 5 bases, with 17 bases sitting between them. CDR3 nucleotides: TGTGCCAGCAGCTTAGCGAGGGGGACTAGGAGGACTGAAGCTTTCTTT. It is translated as CASSLARGTRRTEAFF.

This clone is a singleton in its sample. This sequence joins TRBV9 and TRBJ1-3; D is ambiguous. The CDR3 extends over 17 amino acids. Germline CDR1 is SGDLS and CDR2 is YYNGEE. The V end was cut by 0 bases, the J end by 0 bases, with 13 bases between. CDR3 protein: CASSVAVGGLSGNTIYF. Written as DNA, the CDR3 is TGTGCCAGCAGCGTAGCCGTGGGAGGCCTCTCTGGAAACACCATATATTTT.

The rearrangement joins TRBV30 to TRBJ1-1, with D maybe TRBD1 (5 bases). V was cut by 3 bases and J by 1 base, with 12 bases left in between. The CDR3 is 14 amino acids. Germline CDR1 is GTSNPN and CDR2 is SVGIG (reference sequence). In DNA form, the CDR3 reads TGTGCCTGGAGGGGCGGGGCCGCGAACACTGAAGCTTTCTTT. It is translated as CAWRGGAANTEAFF.

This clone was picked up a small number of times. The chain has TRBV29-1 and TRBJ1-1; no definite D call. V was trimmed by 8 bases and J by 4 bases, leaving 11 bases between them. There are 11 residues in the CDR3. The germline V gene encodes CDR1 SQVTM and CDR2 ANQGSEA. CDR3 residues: CSSIAGTEAFF. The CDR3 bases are TGCAGCTCGATAGCCGGCACTGAAGCTTTCTTT.

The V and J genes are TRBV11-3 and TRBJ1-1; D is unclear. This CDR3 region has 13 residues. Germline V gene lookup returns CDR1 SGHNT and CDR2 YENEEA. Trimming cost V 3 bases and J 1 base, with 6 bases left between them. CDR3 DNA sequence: TGTGCCAGCAGCTTTGGGCCGAACACTGAAGCTTTCTTT. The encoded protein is CASSFGPNTEAFF.

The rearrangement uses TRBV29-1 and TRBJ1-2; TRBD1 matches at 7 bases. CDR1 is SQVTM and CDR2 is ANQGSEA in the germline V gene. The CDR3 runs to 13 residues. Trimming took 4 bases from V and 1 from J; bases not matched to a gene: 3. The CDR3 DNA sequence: TGCAGCGTTGGACAGGGATTTAACTATGGCTACACCTTC. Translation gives CSVGQGFNYGYTF.

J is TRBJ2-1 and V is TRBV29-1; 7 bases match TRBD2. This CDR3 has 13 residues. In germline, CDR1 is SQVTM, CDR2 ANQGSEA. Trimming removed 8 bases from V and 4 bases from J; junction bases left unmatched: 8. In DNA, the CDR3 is TGCAGCAAGAGTGGGGGGGGGTACAATGAGCAGTTCTTC. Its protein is CSKSGGGYNEQFF.

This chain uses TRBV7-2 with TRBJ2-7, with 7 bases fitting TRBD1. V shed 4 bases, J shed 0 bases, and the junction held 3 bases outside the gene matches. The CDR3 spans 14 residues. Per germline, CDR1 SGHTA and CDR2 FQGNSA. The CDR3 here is CASSYRDSSYEQYF. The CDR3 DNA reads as TGTGCCAGCAGCTACCGGGACAGCTCCTACGAGCAGTACTTC.

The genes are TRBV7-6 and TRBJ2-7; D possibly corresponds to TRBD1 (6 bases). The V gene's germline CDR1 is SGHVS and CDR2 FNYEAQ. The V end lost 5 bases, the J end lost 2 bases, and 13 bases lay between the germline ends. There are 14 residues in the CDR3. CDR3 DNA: TGTGCCAGCAGCGGGGCAGGGGTTCCCTACGAGCAGTACTTC. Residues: CASSGAGVPYEQYF. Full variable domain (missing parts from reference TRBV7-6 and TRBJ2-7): GAGVSQSPRYKVTKRGQDVALRCDPISGHVSLYWYRQALGQGPEFLTYFNYEAQQDKSGLPNDRFSAERPEGSISTLTIQRTEQRDSAMYRCASSGAGVPYEQYFGPGTRLTVT.

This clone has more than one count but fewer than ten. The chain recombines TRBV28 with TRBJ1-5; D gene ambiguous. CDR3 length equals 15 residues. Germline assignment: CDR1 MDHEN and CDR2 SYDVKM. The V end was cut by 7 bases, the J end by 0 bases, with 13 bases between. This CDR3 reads CASTVPLNSNQPQHF. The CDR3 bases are TGTGCCAGCACCGTTCCCTTAAATAGCAATCAGCCCCAGCATTTT.